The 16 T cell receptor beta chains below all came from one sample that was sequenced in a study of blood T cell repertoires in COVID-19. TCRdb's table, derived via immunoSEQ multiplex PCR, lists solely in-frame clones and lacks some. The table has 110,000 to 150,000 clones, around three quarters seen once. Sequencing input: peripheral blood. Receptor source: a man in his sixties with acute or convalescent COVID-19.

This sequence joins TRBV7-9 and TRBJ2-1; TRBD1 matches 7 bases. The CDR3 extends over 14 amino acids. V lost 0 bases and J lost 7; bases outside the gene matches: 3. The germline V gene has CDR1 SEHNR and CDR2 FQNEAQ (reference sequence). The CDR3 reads CASSLALQGNEQFF. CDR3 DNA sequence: TGTGCCAGCAGCTTAGCGTTACAGGGGAATGAGCAGTTCTTC. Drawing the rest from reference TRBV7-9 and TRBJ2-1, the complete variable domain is DTGVSQNPRHKITKRGQNVTFRCDPISEHNRLYWYRQTLGQGPEFLTYFQNEAQLEKSRLLSDRFSAERPKGSFSTLEIQRTEQGDSAMYLCASSLALQGNEQFFGPGTRLTVL.

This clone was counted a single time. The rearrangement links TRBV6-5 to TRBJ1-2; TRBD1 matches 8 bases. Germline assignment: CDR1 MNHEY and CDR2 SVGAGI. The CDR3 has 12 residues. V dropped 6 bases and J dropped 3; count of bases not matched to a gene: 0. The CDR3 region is CASRQGDYGYTF. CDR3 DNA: TGTGCCAGCAGACAGGGGGACTATGGCTACACCTTC.

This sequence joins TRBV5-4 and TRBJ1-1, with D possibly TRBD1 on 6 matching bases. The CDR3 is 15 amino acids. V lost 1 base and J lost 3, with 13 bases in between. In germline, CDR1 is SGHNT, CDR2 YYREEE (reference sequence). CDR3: CASSLPTTGYTEAFF. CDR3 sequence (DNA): TGTGCCAGCAGCTTGCCGACCACAGGGTACACTGAAGCTTTCTTT.

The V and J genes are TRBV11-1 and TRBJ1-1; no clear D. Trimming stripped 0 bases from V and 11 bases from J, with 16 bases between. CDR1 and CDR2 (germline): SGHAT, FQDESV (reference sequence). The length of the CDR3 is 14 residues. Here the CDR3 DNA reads TGTGCCAGCAGCTTAGCCCCTCAGGCGGGTGCGGCTTTCTTT. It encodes CASSLAPQAGAAFF. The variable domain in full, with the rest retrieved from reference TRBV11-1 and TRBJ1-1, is EAEVAQSPRYKITEKSQAVAFWCDPISGHATLYWYRQILGQGPELLVQFQDESVVDDSQLPKDRFSAERLKGVDSTLKIQPAELGDSAMYLCASSLAPQAGAAFFGQGTRLTVV.

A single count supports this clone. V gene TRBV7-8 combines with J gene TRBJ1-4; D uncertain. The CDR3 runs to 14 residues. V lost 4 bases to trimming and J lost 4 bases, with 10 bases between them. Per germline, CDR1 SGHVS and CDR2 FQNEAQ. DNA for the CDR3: TGTGCCAGCAGCTATCGGGAACTTAATGAAAAACTGTTTTTT. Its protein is CASSYRELNEKLFF.

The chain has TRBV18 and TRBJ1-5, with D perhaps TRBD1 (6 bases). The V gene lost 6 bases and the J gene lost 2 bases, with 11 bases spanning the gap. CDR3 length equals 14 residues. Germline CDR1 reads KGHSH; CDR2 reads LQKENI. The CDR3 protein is CASSQGFGNQPQHF. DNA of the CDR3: TGTGCCAGCTCGCAGGGGTTTGGCAATCAGCCCCAGCATTTT.

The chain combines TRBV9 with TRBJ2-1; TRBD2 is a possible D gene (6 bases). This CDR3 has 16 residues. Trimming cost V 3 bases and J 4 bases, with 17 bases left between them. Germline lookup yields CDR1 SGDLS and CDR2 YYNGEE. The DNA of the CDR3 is TGTGCCAGCAGCGCCGATAGCGGCATGAGTTACAATGAGCAGTTCTTC. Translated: CASSADSGMSYNEQFF.

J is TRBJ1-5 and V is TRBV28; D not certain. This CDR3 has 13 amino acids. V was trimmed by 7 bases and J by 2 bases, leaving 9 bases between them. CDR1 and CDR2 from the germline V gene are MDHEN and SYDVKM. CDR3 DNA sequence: TGTGCCAGCACCTCTACGGGCAATCAGCCCCAGCATTTT. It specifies CASTSTGNQPQHF. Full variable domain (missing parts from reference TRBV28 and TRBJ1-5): DVKVTQSSRYLVKRTGEKVFLECVQDMDHENMFWYRQDPGLGLRLIYFSYDVKMKEKGDIPEGYSVSREKKERFSLILESASTNQTSMYLCASTSTGNQPQHFGDGTRLSIL.

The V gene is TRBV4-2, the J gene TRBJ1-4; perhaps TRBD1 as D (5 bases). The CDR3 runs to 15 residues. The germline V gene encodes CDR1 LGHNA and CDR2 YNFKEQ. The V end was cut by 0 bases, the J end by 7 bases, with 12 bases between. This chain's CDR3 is CASSQEAGQGEKLFF. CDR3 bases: TGTGCCAGCAGCCAAGAGGCCGGGCAGGGTGAAAAACTGTTTTTT.

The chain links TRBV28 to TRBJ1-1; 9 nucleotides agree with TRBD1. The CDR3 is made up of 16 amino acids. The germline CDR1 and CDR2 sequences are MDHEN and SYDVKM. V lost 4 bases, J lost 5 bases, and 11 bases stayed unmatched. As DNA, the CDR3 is TGTGCCAGCAGTTGGGACACAGGGGGCGGGGTGACTGAAGCTTTCTTT. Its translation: CASSWDTGGGVTEAFF.

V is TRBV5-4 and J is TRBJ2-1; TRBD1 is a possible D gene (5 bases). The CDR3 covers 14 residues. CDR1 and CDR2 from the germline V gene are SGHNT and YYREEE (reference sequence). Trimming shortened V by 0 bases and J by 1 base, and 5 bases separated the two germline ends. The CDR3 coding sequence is TGTGCCAGCAGCTTGGCAGGGTCCTACAATGAGCAGTTCTTC. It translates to CASSLAGSYNEQFF.

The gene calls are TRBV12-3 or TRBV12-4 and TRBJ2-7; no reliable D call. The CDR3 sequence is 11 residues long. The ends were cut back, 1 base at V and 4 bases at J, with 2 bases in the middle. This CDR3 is CASSLVYEQYF. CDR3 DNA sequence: TGTGCCAGCAGTTTAGTATACGAGCAGTACTTC.

In DNA, the CDR3 is TGTGCCAGCAGCCCCGGGACTACAACCTCCTACAATGAGCAGTTCTTC. Encoded protein: CASSPGTTTSYNEQFF. This chain uses TRBV5-4 with TRBJ2-1, with TRBD2 matching over 7 bases. Trimming removed 4 bases from V and 0 bases from J; junction bases left unmatched: 7. Germline CDR1 and CDR2: SGHNT and YYREEE (reference sequence). The CDR3 runs to 16 residues.

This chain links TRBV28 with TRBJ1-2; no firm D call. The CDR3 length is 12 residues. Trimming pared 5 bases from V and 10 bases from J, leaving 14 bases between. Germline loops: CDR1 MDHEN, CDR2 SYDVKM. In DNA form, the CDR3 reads TGTGCCAGCAGTGTGGGGTCGGAGGCCTACACCTTC. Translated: CASSVGSEAYTF.

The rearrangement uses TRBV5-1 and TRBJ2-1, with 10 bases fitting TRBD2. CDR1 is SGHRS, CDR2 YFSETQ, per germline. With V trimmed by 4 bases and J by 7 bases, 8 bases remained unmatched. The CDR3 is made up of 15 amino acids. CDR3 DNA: TGCGCCAGCAGCGTATCTAGCGGGAGAAGGAATGAGCAGTTCTTC. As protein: CASSVSSGRRNEQFF.

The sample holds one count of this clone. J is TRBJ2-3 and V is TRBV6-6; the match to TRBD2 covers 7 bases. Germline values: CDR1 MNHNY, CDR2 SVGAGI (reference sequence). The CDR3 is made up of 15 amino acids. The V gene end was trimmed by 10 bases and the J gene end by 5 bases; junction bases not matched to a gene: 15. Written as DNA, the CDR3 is TGTGCCACCTCAAGTGGCGGGGGTATACAAGATACGCAGTATTTT. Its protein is CATSSGGGIQDTQYF.